This is a list of T cell receptor beta chains from one sample in a study of T cells in narcolepsy. Here immunoSEQ multiplex PCR was the method, and the copy in TCRdb shows in-frame clones only, minus some. The sample has around 34,000 clones, 79% seen once. Sequencing was carried out using memory (CD45RA-) CD4+ T cells from blood. These receptor sequences come from a human donor in good health. The CDR3 runs from the conserved cysteine through the conserved F or W. D genes are given only for firm matches. Rows give clone size only sometimes, using once, few, many, or a class for an expanded clone.

V	J	length	size	D	DNA	CDR3
TRBV5-6	TRBJ2-5	15	once	TRBD2	TGTGCCAGCAGCTTCATAGCGGGAGTGATGGAGACCCAGTACTTC	CASSFIAGVMETQYF
TRBV7-6	TRBJ1-5	15	NA	NA	TGTGCCAGCAGCCGAATGACTGGGCCAGTCCAGCCCCAGCATTTT	CASSRMTGPVQPQHF
TRBV2	TRBJ2-7	15	NA	NA	TGTGCCAGCAGCCCAAGGGGGGGGATAACCTACGAGCAGTACTTC	CASSPRGGITYEQYF
TRBV6-5	TRBJ2-1	16	NA	NA	TGTGCCAGCAGTTACTCGTCTAGGACCCAATACAATGAGCAGTTCTTC	CASSYSSRTQYNEQFF
TRBV18	TRBJ2-1	17	once	TRBD2	TGTGCCAGCTCAGAGGACCTTCTGAGCGGGAGGGACAATGAGCAGTTCTTC	CASSEDLLSGRDNEQFF
TRBV6-6	TRBJ2-3	11	NA	NA	TGTGCCAGCGGGATGGGGAATACGCAGTATTTT	CASGMGNTQYF
TRBV6-6	TRBJ1-5	13	few	NA	TGTGCCAGCAGTGGGGGGCTGGTTCAGCCCCAGCATTTT	CASSGGLVQPQHF
TRBV5-1	TRBJ1-1	15	NA	NA	TGCGCCAGCAGCTTGGGGGCCGGGGGAGACACTGAAGCTTTCTTT	CASSLGAGGDTEAFF
TRBV20-1	TRBJ1-1	11	NA	NA	TGCAGTGCTAGTAGCAGCACTGAAGCTTTCTTT	CSASSSTEAFF
TRBV5-4	TRBJ2-3	11	NA	NA	TGTGCCAGCAGCTTCGCAGGTACGCAGTATTTT	CASSFAGTQYF
TRBV2	TRBJ1-1	10	NA	NA	TGTGCCAGCTGGGGGCGGGGGGCTTTCTTT	CASWGRGAFF
TRBV10-3	TRBJ1-1	15	NA	NA	TGTGCCATCAGTGAGCCGACACAGGGAAAGACTGAAGCTTTCTTT	CAISEPTQGKTEAFF
TRBV27	TRBJ2-3	14	NA	NA	TGTGCCAGCAGTCAACAGGCGAGGACAGATACGCAGTATTTT	CASSQQARTDTQYF
TRBV28	TRBJ1-5	14	NA	NA	TGTGCCAGCAGTTTATTAGGGAGCAATCAGCCCCAGCATTTT	CASSLLGSNQPQHF
TRBV5-1	TRBJ1-1	15	NA	NA	TGCGCCAGCAGCTTGAGCGGGGGGCGGAACACTGAAGCTTTCTTT	CASSLSGGRNTEAFF
TRBV5-6	TRBJ1-2	14	NA	NA	TGTGCCAGCAGCTTGGGACGGACGACCTATGGCTACACCTTC	CASSLGRTTYGYTF
TRBV5-4	TRBJ2-2	16	NA	TRBD2	TGTGCCAGCAGCCCGTGGACTAGCGGGAACACCGGGGAGCTGTTTTTT	CASSPWTSGNTGELFF
TRBV10-2	TRBJ1-1	13	NA	NA	TGCGCCAGCTTTGAGCGGGGGAACACTGAAGCTTTCTTT	CASFERGNTEAFF
TRBV6-5	TRBJ2-1	15	few	TRBD1	TGTGCCAGCAGACTTACGGGGGACAGGAGCCATGAGCAGTTCTTC	CASRLTGDRSHEQFF
TRBV5-1	TRBJ1-2	12	NA	NA	TGCGCCAGCAGCACCGGGGGAAACGGCTACACCTTC	CASSTGGNGYTF
TRBV2	TRBJ1-4	18	few	NA	TGTGCCAGCAGGAAGGGGCGGGGGCCACAGGGATCTAATGAAAAACTGTTTTTT	CASRKGRGPQGSNEKLFF
TRBV29-1	TRBJ1-1	10	once	NA	TGCATTATCGGGGGGGAGGAAGCTTTCTTT	CIIGGEEAFF
TRBV30	TRBJ2-7	15	NA	TRBD2	TGTGCCTGGAGTGTACTGGCTAGCGGGCCGGGGGAGCAGTACTTC	CAWSVLASGPGEQYF
TRBV6-6	TRBJ2-3	14	NA	TRBD2	TGTGCCAGCACTCCGACTAGCGGGCCAGATACGCAGTATTTT	CASTPTSGPDTQYF
TRBV29-1	TRBJ1-1	15	once	NA	TGCAGCGTTGGCGTGTCGGGGGGGGCGGCGGCTGAAGCTTTCTTT	CSVGVSGGAAAEAFF
TRBV5-6	TRBJ2-7	14	NA	NA	TGTGCCAGCAGCTTGGGGCAGAACCGAATCGAGCAGTACTTC	CASSLGQNRIEQYF
TRBV7-9	TRBJ2-7	16	NA	TRBD2	TGTGCCAGCAGCTTACTAGCGGGAGTCGTAATCTACGAGCAGTACTTC	CASSLLAGVVIYEQYF
TRBV30	TRBJ2-1	15	NA	TRBD2	TGTGCCTGGAGTGTACTTGGCGGGGGACCTAAGGAGCAGTTCTTC	CAWSVLGGGPKEQFF
TRBV13	TRBJ2-7	16	NA	TRBD2	TGTGCCAGCAGCGACCGGATACTAGCCGGGAGGCCCGAGCAGTACTTC	CASSDRILAGRPEQYF
TRBV5-1	TRBJ2-3	15	NA	NA	TGCGCCAGCAGCTCCGGGAAAACTTCAGGAGATACGCAGTATTTT	CASSSGKTSGDTQYF
TRBV6-5	TRBJ2-7	14	NA	NA	TGTGCCAGCAGTTACAGGGGATTAGGCTACGAGCAGTACTTC	CASSYRGLGYEQYF
TRBV2	TRBJ2-1	13	NA	NA	TGTGCCAGCAAGCCAGAAAATGTCAATGAGCAGTTCTTC	CASKPENVNEQFF
TRBV15	TRBJ2-3	16	NA	TRBD2	TGTGCCACCAGCGGCTTAGCGGGAGGCGGCACAGATACGCAGTATTTT	CATSGLAGGGTDTQYF
TRBV5-1	TRBJ2-7	17	NA	NA	TGCGCCAGCAGCTTGGCCTTAGGGAGCGGAGCGCCCTACGAGCAGTACTTC	CASSLALGSGAPYEQYF
TRBV5-1	TRBJ2-7	15	NA	NA	TGCGCCAGCAGCTTTGAAACACCCCCGCCCTACGAGCAGTACTTC	CASSFETPPPYEQYF
TRBV7-2	TRBJ2-5	14	NA	NA	TGTGCCAGCAGCTACCGATTAGCGCCAGAGACCCAGTACTTC	CASSYRLAPETQYF
TRBV5-5	TRBJ1-3	15	NA	TRBD1	TGTGCCAGCAGAGTGGGACAGAGCTCTGGAAACACCATATATTTT	CASRVGQSSGNTIYF
TRBV30	TRBJ1-1	13	NA	TRBD1	TGTGCCTGGAGTCGGGACAGGGACACTGAAGCTTTCTTT	CAWSRDRDTEAFF
TRBV18	TRBJ1-1	13	NA	TRBD1	TGTGCCAGCTCACCAAGCCAGGGGGCAGAAGCTTTCTTT	CASSPSQGAEAFF
TRBV19	TRBJ1-2	12	few	NA	TGTGCCAGTAGCAGGGCATCAGGTGGCTACACCTTC	CASSRASGGYTF
TRBV7-9	TRBJ2-7	15	NA	NA	TGTGCCAGCAGCGAAATAGCCTCCGGGCTAAGCGAGCAGTACTTC	CASSEIASGLSEQYF
TRBV7-2	TRBJ1-4	18	few	NA	TGTGCCAGCAGCGGAACTTACAGGGAACAGGGAACTAATGAAAAACTGTTTTTT	CASSGTYREQGTNEKLFF
TRBV19	TRBJ1-1	14	few	NA	TGTGCCAGTGAGGCAATGGGTCAGGATTCTGAAGCTTTCTTT	CASEAMGQDSEAFF
TRBV5-6	TRBJ1-2	14	few	NA	TGTGCCAGCAGCTTGGATCCTGTCAACTATGGCTACACCTTC	CASSLDPVNYGYTF
TRBV5-1	TRBJ2-3	18	NA	TRBD2	TGCGCCAGCAGCACGGGACTAGCGGGGGCCCAAATCACAGATACGCAGTATTTT	CASSTGLAGAQITDTQYF
TRBV4-1	TRBJ2-7	15	NA	NA	TGCGCCAGCAGCCGCGATGTCGGGTTCTCGGGGGAGCAGTACTTC	CASSRDVGFSGEQYF